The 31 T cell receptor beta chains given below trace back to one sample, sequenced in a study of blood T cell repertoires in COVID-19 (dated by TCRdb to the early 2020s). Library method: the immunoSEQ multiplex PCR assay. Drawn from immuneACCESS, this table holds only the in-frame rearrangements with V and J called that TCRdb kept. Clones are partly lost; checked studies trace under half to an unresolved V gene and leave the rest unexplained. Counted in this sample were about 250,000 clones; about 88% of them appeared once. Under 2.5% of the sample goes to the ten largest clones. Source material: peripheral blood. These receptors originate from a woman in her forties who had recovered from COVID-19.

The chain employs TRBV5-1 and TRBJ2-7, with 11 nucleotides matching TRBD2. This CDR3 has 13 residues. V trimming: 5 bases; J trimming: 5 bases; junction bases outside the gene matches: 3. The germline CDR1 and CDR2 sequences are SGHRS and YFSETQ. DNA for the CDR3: TGCGCCAGCAGTCCTAGCGGGGGGAACGAGCAGTACTTC. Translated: CASSPSGGNEQYF.

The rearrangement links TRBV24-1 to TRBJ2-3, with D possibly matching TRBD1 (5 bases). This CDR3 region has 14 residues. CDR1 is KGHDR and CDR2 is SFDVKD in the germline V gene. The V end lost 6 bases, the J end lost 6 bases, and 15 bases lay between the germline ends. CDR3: CATSTRQLIDTQYF. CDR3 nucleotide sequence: TGTGCCACCAGTACCCGACAGCTCATTGATACGCAGTATTTT.

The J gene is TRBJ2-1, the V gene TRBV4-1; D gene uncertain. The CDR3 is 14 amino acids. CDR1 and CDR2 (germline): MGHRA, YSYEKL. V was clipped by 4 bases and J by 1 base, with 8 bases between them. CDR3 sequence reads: CASSLAASYNEQFF. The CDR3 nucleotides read TGCGCCAGCAGCCTGGCAGCGTCCTACAATGAGCAGTTCTTC.

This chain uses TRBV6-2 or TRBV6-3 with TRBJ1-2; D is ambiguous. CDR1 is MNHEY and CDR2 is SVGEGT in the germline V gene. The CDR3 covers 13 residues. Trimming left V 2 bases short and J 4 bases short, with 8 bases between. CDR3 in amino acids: CASSYRESYGYTF. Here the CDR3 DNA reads TGTGCCAGCAGTTACCGGGAGTCCTATGGCTACACCTTC.

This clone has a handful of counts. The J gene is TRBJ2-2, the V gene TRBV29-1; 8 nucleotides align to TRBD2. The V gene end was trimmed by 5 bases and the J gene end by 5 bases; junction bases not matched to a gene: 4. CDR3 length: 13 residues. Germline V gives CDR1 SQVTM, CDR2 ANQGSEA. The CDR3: CSVLGTSTGELFF. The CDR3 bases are TGCAGCGTTCTCGGGACTAGTACCGGGGAGCTGTTTTTT.

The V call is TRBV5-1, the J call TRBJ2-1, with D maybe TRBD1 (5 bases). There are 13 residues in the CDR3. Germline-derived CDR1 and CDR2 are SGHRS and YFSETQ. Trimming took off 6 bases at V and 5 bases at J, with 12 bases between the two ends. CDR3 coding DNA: TGCGCCAGCAAAACAGGACCTAACAATGAGCAGTTCTTC. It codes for CASKTGPNNEQFF. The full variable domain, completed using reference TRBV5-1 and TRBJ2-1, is KAGVTQTPRYLIKTRGQQVTLSCSPISGHRSVSWYQQTPGQGLQFLFEYFSETQRNKGNFPGRFSGRQFSNSRSEMNVSTLELGDSALYLCASKTGPNNEQFFGPGTRLTVL.

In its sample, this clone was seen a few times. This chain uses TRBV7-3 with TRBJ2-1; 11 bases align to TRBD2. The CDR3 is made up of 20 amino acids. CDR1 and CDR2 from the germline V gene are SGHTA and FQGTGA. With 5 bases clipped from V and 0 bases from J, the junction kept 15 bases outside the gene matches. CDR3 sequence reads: CASSPQPGLADHSSYNEQFF. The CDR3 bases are TGTGCCAGCAGCCCTCAACCGGGACTAGCGGACCATAGCTCCTACAATGAGCAGTTCTTC.

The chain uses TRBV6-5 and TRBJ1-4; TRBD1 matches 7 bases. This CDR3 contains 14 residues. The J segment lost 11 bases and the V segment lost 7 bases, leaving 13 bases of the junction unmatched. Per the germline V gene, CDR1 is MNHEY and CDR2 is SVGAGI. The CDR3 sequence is CASKRDRVLEKLFF. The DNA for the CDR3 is TGTGCCAGCAAAAGAGACAGGGTTTTAGAGAAACTGTTTTTT.

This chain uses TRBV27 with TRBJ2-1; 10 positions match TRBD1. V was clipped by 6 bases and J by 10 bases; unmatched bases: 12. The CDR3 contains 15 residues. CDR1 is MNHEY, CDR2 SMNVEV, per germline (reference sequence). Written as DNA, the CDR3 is TGTGCCAGCAGCCGCCGGGACAGGGGACTTGGGGAGCAGTTCTTC. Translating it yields CASSRRDRGLGEQFF.

CDR3 nucleotide sequence: TGTGCCACCAGCAGAGGACAATTTACGACAGATACGCAGTATTTT. Its protein product is CATSRGQFTTDTQYF. This chain uses TRBV15 with TRBJ2-3, with D uncertain. Trimming pared 1 base from V and 3 bases from J, leaving 11 bases between. CDR1 is LNHNV, CDR2 YYDKDF, per germline (reference sequence). The CDR3 is made up of 15 amino acids.

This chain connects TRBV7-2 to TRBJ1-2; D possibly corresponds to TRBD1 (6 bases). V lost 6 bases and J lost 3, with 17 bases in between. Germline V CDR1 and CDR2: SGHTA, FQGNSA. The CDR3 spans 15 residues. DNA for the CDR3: TGTGCCAGCAGGGCGGGGGGGGCTCTAGACTATGGCTACACCTTC. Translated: CASRAGGALDYGYTF.

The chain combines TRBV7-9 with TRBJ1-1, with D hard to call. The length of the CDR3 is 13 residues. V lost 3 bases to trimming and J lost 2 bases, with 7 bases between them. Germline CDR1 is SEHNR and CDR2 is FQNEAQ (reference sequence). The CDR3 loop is CASSFKKNTEAFF. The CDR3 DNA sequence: TGTGCCAGCAGCTTCAAAAAAAACACTGAAGCTTTCTTT.

The CDR3 sequence: CASSQGWGGRGQPQHF. CDR3 DNA: TGTGCCAGCAGCCAAGGTTGGGGGGGACGGGGACAGCCCCAGCATTTT. The chain combines TRBV3-1 (or the pseudogene TRBV3-2) with TRBJ1-5; possible D gene TRBD1, 5 bases. The CDR3 totals 16 residues. The V and J ends lost 1 base and 7 bases respectively, with 17 bases between them. Per germline, CDR1 LGHDT and CDR2 YNNKEL (reference sequence).

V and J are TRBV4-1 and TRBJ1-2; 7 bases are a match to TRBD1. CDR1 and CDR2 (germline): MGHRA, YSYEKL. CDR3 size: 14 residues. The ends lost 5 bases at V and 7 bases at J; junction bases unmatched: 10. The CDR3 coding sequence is TGCGCCAGCAGCTCAGGGGGGTTCAGTCCTGGCTACACCTTC. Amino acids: CASSSGGFSPGYTF.

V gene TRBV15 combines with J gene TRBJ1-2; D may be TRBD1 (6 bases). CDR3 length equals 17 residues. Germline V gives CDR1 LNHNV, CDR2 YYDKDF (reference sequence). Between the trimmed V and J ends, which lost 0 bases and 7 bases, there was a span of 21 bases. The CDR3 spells CATSRDRPTGDLVGYTF. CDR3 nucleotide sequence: TGTGCCACCAGCAGAGATCGCCCGACAGGCGATCTCGTTGGCTACACCTTC.

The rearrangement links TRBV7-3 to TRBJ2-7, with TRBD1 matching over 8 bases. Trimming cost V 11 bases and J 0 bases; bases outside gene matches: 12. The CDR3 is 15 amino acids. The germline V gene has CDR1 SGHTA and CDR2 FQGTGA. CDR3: CALSRTGRSSYEQYF. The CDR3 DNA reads TGTGCCCTCAGTCGGACAGGGAGGAGCTCCTACGAGCAGTACTTC. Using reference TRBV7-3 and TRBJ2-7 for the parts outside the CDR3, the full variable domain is GAGVSQTPSNKVTEKGKYVELRCDPISGHTALYWYRQSLGQGPEFLIYFQGTGAADDSGLPNDRFFAVRPEGSVSTLKIQRTERGDSAVYLCALSRTGRSSYEQYFGPGTRLTVT.

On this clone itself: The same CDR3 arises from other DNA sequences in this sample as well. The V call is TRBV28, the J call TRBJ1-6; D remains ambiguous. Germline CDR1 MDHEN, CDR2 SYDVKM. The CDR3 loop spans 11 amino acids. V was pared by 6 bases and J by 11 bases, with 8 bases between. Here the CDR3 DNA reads TGTGCCAGCAGCTCTAGGCCACCCCTCCACTTT. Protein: CASSSRPPLHF.

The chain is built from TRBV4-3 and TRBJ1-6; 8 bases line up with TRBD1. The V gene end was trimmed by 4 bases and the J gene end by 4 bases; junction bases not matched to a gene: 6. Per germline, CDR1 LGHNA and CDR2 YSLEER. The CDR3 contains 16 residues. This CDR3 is CASSPEDRGYNSPLHF. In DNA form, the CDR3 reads TGCGCCAGCAGCCCGGAAGACAGGGGATATAATTCACCCCTCCACTTT.

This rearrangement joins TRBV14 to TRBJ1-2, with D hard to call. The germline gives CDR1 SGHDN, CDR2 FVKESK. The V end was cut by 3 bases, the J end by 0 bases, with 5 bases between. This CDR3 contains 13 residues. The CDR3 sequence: CASSHAANYGYTF. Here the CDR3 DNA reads TGTGCCAGCAGCCACGCAGCTAACTATGGCTACACCTTC.

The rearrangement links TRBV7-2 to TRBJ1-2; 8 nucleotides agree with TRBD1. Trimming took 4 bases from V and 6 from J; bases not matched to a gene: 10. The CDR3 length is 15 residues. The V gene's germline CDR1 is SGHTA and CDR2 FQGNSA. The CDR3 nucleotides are TGTGCCAGCAGCTCATGGAGCACAGGGGGAAATGGCTACACCTTC. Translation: CASSSWSTGGNGYTF. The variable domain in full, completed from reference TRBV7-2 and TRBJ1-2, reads GAGVSQSPSNKVTEKGKDVELRCDPISGHTALYWYRQSLGQGLEFLIYFQGNSAPDKSGLPSDRFSAERTGGSVSTLTIQRTQQEDSAVYLCASSSWSTGGNGYTFGSGTRLTVV.

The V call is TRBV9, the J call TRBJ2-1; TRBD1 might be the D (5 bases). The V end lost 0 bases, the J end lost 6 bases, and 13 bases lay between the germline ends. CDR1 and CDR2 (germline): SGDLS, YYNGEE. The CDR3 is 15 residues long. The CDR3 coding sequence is TGTGCCAGCAGCGTAGCCCAGGGCAGGTCCAATGAGCAGTTCTTC. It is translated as CASSVAQGRSNEQFF.

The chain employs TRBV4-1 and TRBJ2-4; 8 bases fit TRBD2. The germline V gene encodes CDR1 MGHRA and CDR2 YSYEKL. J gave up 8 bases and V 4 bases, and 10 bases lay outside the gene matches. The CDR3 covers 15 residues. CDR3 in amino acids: CASSLGLGGVDIQYF. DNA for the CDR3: TGCGCCAGCAGCCTGGGACTCGGGGGGGTAGACATTCAGTACTTC.

This CDR3 is CASSYPEGAPLHF. For the CDR3, the DNA is TGTGCCAGCAGTTACCCGGAGGGAGCACCCCTCCACTTT. The chain links TRBV6-6 to TRBJ1-6, with D unclear. Trimming removed 2 bases from V and 11 bases from J, with 10 bases in between. This CDR3 has 13 residues. In germline, CDR1 is MNHNY, CDR2 SVGAGI (reference sequence).

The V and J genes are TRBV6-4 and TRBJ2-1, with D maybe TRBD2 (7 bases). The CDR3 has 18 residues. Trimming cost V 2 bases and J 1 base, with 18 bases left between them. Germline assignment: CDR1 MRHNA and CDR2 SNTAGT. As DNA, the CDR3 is TGTGCCAGCAGTGACGCATTCCAGGGGAGGGGGTCCTACAATGAGCAGTTCTTC. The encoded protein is CASSDAFQGRGSYNEQFF.

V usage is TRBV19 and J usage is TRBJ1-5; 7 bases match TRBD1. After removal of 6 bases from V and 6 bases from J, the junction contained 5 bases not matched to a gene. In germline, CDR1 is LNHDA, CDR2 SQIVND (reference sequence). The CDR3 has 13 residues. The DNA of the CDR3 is TGTGCCAGTAGCCGAGGGGGCATTCAGCCCCAGCATTTT. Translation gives CASSRGGIQPQHF.

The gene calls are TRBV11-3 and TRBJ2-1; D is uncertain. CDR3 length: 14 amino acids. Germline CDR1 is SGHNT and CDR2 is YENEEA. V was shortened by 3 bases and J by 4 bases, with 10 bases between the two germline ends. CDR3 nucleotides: TGTGCCAGCAGCTTCTCTCGAGTATACAATGAGCAGTTCTTC. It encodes CASSFSRVYNEQFF.

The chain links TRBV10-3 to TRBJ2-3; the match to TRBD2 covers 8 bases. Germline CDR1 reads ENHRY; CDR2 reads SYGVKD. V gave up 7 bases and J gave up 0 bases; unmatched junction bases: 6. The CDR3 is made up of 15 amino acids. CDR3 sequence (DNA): TGTGCCATCAAGGGGGAGCGGGAGAGCACAGATACGCAGTATTTT. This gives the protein CAIKGERESTDTQYF.

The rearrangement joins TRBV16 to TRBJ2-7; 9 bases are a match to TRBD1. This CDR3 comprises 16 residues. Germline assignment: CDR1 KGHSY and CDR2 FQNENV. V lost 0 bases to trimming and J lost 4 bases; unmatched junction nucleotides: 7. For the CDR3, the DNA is TGTGCCAGCAGCCAATCTTCGGACAGGGGACGTTACGAGCAGTACTTC. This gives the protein CASSQSSDRGRYEQYF.

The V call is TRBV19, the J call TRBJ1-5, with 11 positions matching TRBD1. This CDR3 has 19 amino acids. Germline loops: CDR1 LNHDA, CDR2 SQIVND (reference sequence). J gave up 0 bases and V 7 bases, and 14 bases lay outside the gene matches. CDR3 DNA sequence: TGTGCCAGTACCTTGGACAGGGGGCGAAAGGGATATAGCAATCAGCCCCAGCATTTT. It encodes CASTLDRGRKGYSNQPQHF.

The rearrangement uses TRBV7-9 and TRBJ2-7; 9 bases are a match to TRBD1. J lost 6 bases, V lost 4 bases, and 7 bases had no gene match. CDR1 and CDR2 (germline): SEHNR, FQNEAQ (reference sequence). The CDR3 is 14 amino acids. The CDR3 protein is CASSSSGQGPEQYF. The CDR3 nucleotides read TGTGCCAGCAGCTCCTCGGGACAGGGACCCGAGCAGTACTTC.

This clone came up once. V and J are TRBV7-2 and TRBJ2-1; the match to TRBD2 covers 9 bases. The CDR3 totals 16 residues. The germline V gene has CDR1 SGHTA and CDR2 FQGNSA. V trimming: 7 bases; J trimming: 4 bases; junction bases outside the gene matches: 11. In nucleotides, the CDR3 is TGTGCCAGCACTCTAGAGCCCCTAGCGGGGTACAATGAGCAGTTCTTC. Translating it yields CASTLEPLAGYNEQFF.